This is a list of T cell receptor beta chains from one sample in a study of shared clonotypes between healthy human individuals. Here immunoSEQ multiplex PCR was the method, and the copy in TCRdb shows in-frame clones only, minus some. Here the sample spans about 480,000 clones, over 60% being singletons. Sequenced input: PBMCs. The receptors derive from a woman between 40 and 50 years old in good health. Some clones in this sample may be carry-over from other donors' samples. The CDR3 runs from the conserved cysteine through the conserved F or W. Each record gives: V gene, J gene, D gene, clone size, CDR3 DNA, CDR3 protein. The D gene is left open where the match is weak. Expanded clones get a size class; other rows say once, few or many, or leave the size out.

>TRBV10-3|TRBJ1-1|-|many
TGTGCCATCAGCACTGGGAACACTGAAGCTTTCTTT
CAISTGNTEAFF
>TRBV5-1|TRBJ2-7|TRBD2|-
TGCGCCAGCAGCTCGGGGAGCGGGAGGTTGTACGAGCAGTACTTC
CASSSGSGRLYEQYF
>TRBV28|TRBJ1-1|-|-
TGTGCCAGCAGTTTATTGGGCGGAGGGAACACTGAAGCTTTCTTT
CASSLLGGGNTEAFF
>TRBV5-1|TRBJ1-1|-|-
TGCGCCAGCAGCTTGTTTGAGAACACTGAAGCTTTCTTT
CASSLFENTEAFF
>TRBV6-6|TRBJ1-1|-|-
TGTGCCAGCAATTTAGGCACAGGAATTATGAACACTGAAGCTTTCTTT
CASNLGTGIMNTEAFF
>TRBV6-6|TRBJ2-3|-|-
TGTGCCAGCAGTTACTCGAGGGACCCGAGCACAGATACGCAGTATTTT
CASSYSRDPSTDTQYF
>TRBV11-2|TRBJ2-7|TRBD2|-
TGTGCCAGCAGCTTACTTCCCCAGCTAGCGGGAGGGCCGCTCGAGCAGTACTTC
CASSLLPQLAGGPLEQYF
>TRBV9|TRBJ2-3|TRBD2|-
TGTGCCAGCAGCGTACAGACTAGCGGGAGTGATACGCAGTATTTT
CASSVQTSGSDTQYF
>TRBV15|TRBJ1-4|TRBD1|-
TGTGCCACCAGCAGAGTGACAGGGTTTGAAAAACTGTTTTTT
CATSRVTGFEKLFF
>TRBV4-2|TRBJ1-5|-|-
TGTGCCAGCAGCCAAGTATCTCAGGGACCCAGACCAGGTAATCAGCCCCAGCATTTT
CASSQVSQGPRPGNQPQHF
>TRBV5-1|TRBJ2-7|-|-
TGCGCCAGCAGCTTGGAGGTGGGTTACGAGCAGTACTTC
CASSLEVGYEQYF
>TRBV5-1|TRBJ1-1|-|-
TGCGCCAGCAGCCTAGACGGAGCCGCTATGAACACTGAAGCTTTCTTT
CASSLDGAAMNTEAFF
>TRBV7-9|TRBJ2-7|-|-
TGTGCCAGCAGCCTCACTTCGAGAGGGGGAAACTACGAGCAGTACTTC
CASSLTSRGGNYEQYF
>TRBV5-4|TRBJ2-5|-|-
TGTGCCAGCAGCTTGATCTCAGCGAAAGAGACCCAGTACTTC
CASSLISAKETQYF
>TRBV11-2|TRBJ1-1|-|-
TGTGCCAGCAGCCTAACGGGGGTGAACACTGAAGCTTTCTTT
CASSLTGVNTEAFF
>TRBV7-6|TRBJ2-1|TRBD2|many
TGTGCCAGCAGCTTAGTCGGTAGCGGGTATTACAATGAGCAGTTCTTC
CASSLVGSGYYNEQFF
>TRBV7-2|TRBJ2-1|TRBD2|-
TGTGCCAGCAGGAAGACTAGCGGGAGTAACTATGAGCAGTTCTTC
CASRKTSGSNYEQFF
>TRBV2|TRBJ1-1|-|-
TGTGCCAGCAGTGGTGAAGTTAGGGGTGTCACCGGAGCTTTCTTT
CASSGEVRGVTGAFF
>TRBV4-1|TRBJ2-5|TRBD2|-
TGCGCCAGCAGCGCCCACGGGACTAACGTAGAGACCCAGTACTTC
CASSAHGTNVETQYF
>TRBV15|TRBJ1-4|TRBD1|few
TGTGCCACCAGCGGTAGGACAGGGGGCAACGAAAAACTGTTTTTT
CATSGRTGGNEKLFF
>TRBV10-3|TRBJ2-1|-|-
TGTGCCATCAGTCTTGTGAGGGGGAGCTCCTACAATGAGCAGTTCTTC
CAISLVRGSSYNEQFF
>TRBV2|TRBJ2-5|TRBD1|-
TGTGCCAGCAGTCTTCAGACAGGGGTCGAGACCCAGTACTTC
CASSLQTGVETQYF
>TRBV28|TRBJ1-5|-|-
TGTGCCAGCAGTTTTAGCTCGGGAGGGTTAAGTCAGCCCCAGCATTTT
CASSFSSGGLSQPQHF
>TRBV5-3|TRBJ2-7|-|-
TGTGCCAGAAGCATAACCCACGGCTCACGACGGGCCTACGAGCAGTACTTC
CARSITHGSRRAYEQYF
>TRBV5-4|TRBJ2-2|-|-
TGTGCCAGCACCTCGCCCTACACCGGGGAGCTGTTTTTT
CASTSPYTGELFF